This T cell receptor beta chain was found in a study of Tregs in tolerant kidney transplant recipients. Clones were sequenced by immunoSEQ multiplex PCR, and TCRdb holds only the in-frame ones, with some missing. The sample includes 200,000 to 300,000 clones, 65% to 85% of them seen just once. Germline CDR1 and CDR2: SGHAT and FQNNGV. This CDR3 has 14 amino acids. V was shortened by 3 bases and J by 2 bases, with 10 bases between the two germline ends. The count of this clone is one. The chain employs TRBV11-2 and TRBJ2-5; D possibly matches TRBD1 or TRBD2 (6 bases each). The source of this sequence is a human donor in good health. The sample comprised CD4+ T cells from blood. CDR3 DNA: TGTGCCAGCAGCTTCCGGGGGCTACAAGAGACCCAGTACTTC. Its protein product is CASSFRGLQETQYF.